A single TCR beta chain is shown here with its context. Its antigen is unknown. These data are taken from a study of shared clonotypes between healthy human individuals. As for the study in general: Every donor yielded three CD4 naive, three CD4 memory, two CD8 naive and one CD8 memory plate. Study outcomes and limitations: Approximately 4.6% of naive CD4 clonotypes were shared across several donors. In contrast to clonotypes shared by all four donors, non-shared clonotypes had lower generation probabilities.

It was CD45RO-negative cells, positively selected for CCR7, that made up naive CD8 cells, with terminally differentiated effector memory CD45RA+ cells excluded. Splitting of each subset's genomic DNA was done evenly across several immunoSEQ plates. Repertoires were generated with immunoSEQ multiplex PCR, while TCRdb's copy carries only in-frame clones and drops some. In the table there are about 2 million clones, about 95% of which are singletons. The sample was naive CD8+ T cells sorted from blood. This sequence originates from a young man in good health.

The chain's CDR3 is CASSVDSPRASYEQYF. CDR3 DNA: TGCGCCAGCAGCGTGGACAGTCCAAGGGCTTCCTACGAGCAGTACTTC. The rearrangement uses TRBV5-1 and TRBJ2-7, with D tentatively TRBD1 (6 bases). Germline V gene data show CDR1 as SGHRS and CDR2 as YFSETQ. This CDR3 is 16 amino acids long. Trimming shortened V by 4 bases and J by 1 base, and 18 bases separated the two germline ends.